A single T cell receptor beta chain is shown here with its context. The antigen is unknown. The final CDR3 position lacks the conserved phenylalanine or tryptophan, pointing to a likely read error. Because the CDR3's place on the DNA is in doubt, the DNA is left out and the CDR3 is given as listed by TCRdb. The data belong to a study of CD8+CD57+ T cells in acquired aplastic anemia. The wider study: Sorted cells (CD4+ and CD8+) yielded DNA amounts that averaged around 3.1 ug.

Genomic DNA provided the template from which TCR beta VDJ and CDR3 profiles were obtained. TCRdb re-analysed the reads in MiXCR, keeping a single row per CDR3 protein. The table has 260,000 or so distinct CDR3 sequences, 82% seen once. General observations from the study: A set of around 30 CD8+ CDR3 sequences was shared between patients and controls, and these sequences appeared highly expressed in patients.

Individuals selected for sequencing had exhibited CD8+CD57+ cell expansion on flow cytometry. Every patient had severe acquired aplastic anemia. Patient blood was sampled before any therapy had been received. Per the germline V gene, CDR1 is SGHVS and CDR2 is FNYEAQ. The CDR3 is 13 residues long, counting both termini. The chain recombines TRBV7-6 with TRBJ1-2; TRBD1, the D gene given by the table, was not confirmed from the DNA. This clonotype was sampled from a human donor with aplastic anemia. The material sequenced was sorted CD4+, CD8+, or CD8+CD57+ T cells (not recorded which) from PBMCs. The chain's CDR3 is CASSSDRGHSPPH.